The present T cell receptor (beta chain) was sequenced within a study of blood T cell repertoires in COVID-19. V lost 7 bases and J 2 bases, leaving 15 bases between the germline ends. The CDR3 is made up of 14 amino acids. In germline, CDR1 is SGHRS, CDR2 YFSETQ. Sequenced by immunoSEQ multiplex PCR; TCRdb stores in-frame clones only, minus some. The table has fewer than 35,000 clones, about 79% seen once; the top ten hold about 14%. There are a few counts of this clone. Sequencing was done on a sample of peripheral blood. The sequence derives from a human donor in a cohort sampled during active COVID-19. This chain joins TRBV5-1 and TRBJ1-1, with D possibly matching TRBD1 (5 bases). The CDR3 DNA sequence: TGCGCCAGCGCCCCCGGGGGTGTTAACACTGAAGCTTTCTTT. Translation: CASAPGGVNTEAFF.